This entry lists 17 T cell receptor beta chains sequenced from one sample in a study of blood T cell repertoires in COVID-19. The table came from immunoSEQ multiplex PCR; TCRdb's copy has only in-frame clones and leaves some out. The sample has some 180,000 clones, nearly 90% seen once. The specimen was peripheral blood. All receptors derive from a man aged 50 to 60 with acute or convalescent COVID-19.

The rearrangement joins TRBV19 to TRBJ1-5; unclear D gene. Germline V lookup: CDR1 LNHDA, CDR2 SQIVND (reference sequence). This CDR3 region has 11 residues. Trimming shortened V by 6 bases and J by 6 bases, and 6 bases separated the two germline ends. CDR3 in DNA: TGTGCCAGTAGGGGAGTTCAGCCCCAGCATTTT. Translating it yields CASRGVQPQHF.

Only one count was recorded for this clone. The chain has TRBV24-1 and TRBJ2-5; perhaps TRBD1 as D (5 bases). The CDR3 runs to 13 residues. Looked up from germline, CDR1 is KGHDR and CDR2 is SFDVKD. V gave up 7 bases and J gave up 2 bases, with 10 bases separating them. As DNA, the CDR3 is TGTGCCACCAGCGATGGGGCTCAAGAGACCCAGTACTTC. This sequence encodes CATSDGAQETQYF.

This clone was counted a single time. The chain is built from TRBV28 and TRBJ2-1; 9 bases agree with TRBD2. V was clipped by 8 bases and J by 8 bases; unmatched bases: 4. This CDR3 has 12 residues. Germline CDR1 MDHEN, CDR2 SYDVKM. CDR3 in amino acids: CASAGLAHEQFF. For the CDR3, the DNA is TGTGCCAGCGCGGGACTAGCCCATGAGCAGTTCTTC. Supplemented by reference TRBV28 and TRBJ2-1, the full variable domain reads DVKVTQSSRYLVKRTGEKVFLECVQDMDHENMFWYRQDPGLGLRLIYFSYDVKMKEKGDIPEGYSVSREKKERFSLILESASTNQTSMYLCASAGLAHEQFFGPGTRLTVL.

The rearrangement joins TRBV7-9 to TRBJ2-7, with TRBD1 matching over 7 bases. Per the germline V gene, CDR1 is SEHNR and CDR2 is FQNEAQ (reference sequence). Losses at the gene ends were 0 bases for V and 1 base for J; bases not matched to a gene: 3. The CDR3 is 15 residues long. CDR3 amino acids: CASSLAPQGSYEQYF. CDR3 coding DNA: TGTGCCAGCAGCTTAGCCCCACAGGGGTCCTACGAGCAGTACTTC.

The chain employs TRBV7-3 and TRBJ2-2; 9 nucleotides line up with TRBD1. The germline CDR1 and CDR2 sequences are SGHTA and FQGTGA. The trim removed 6 bases at V and 8 bases at J, leaving 22 bases unmatched. The CDR3 spans 19 residues. As DNA, the CDR3 is TGTGCCAGCAGACTCGACCCCCGGGACAGGGTATGGAGCCGAGGGGAGCTGTTTTTT. This codes for CASRLDPRDRVWSRGELFF.

This chain connects TRBV15 to TRBJ1-6; D is undetermined. The CDR3 extends over 18 amino acids. Trimming cost V 0 bases and J 1 base, with 13 bases left between them. The germline CDR1 and CDR2 sequences are LNHNV and YYDKDF (reference sequence). The CDR3 reads CATSRDHRRGSYNSPLHF. CDR3 in DNA: TGTGCCACCAGCAGAGATCATCGACGGGGTTCCTATAATTCACCCCTCCACTTT.

V is TRBV7-9 and J is TRBJ2-2, with D maybe TRBD1 (6 bases). CDR1 is SEHNR and CDR2 is FQNEAQ in the germline V gene (reference sequence). The CDR3 loop spans 14 amino acids. Trimming took 0 bases from V and 6 from J, leaving 8 bases between them. This chain's CDR3 is CASSLAGAAGELFF. The CDR3 nucleotides are TGTGCCAGCAGCTTAGCGGGGGCCGCCGGGGAGCTGTTTTTT.

In DNA, the CDR3 is TGCAGTGCTCCCCCCGGAGATACGCAGTATTTT. It yields the protein CSAPPGDTQYF. This chain links TRBV20-1 with TRBJ2-3; the D is unclear. Trimming took 5 bases from V and 5 from J, leaving 8 bases between them. The CDR3 has 11 residues. Germline CDR1 and CDR2: DFQATT and SNEGSKA (reference sequence).

The gene calls are TRBV2 and TRBJ2-1; D is undetermined. Trimming took 0 bases from V and 4 from J, leaving 10 bases between them. Germline loops: CDR1 SNHLY, CDR2 FYNNEI. CDR3 length: 15 residues. The CDR3 coding sequence is TGTGCCAGCAGTGAAGCGCTGAGAGCGTACAATGAGCAGTTCTTC. Its translation: CASSEALRAYNEQFF.

The chain has TRBV29-1 and TRBJ1-1; D gene ambiguous. V was trimmed by 0 bases and J by 6 bases, leaving 11 bases between them. Germline V gene lookup returns CDR1 SQVTM and CDR2 ANQGSEA. CDR3 length: 13 residues. The CDR3 coding sequence is TGCAGCGTTGAAGATCTTATTGGAGCTGAAGCTTTCTTT. This translates into CSVEDLIGAEAFF.

This clone occurred once. The chain carries TRBV4-1 and TRBJ2-7; 7 bases match TRBD1. There are 14 residues in the CDR3. After removal of 1 base from V and 5 bases from J, the junction contained 5 bases not matched to a gene. Germline assignment: CDR1 MGHRA and CDR2 YSYEKL. CDR3 in amino acids: CASSQALQGHEQYF. The CDR3 nucleotides read TGCGCCAGCAGCCAAGCGTTACAGGGGCACGAGCAGTACTTC.

This chain connects TRBV9 to TRBJ2-7, with 8 bases identical to TRBD2. The CDR3 consists of 15 residues. V was clipped by 4 bases and J by 4 bases; unmatched bases: 10. The germline CDR1 and CDR2 sequences are SGDLS and YYNGEE. The CDR3 here is CASSQGVAGWYEQYF. The CDR3 DNA sequence: TGTGCCAGCAGCCAAGGGGTAGCGGGATGGTACGAGCAGTACTTC.

This rearrangement joins TRBV27 to TRBJ1-6; a possible D gene is TRBD1 (5 bases). Germline CDR1 reads MNHEY; CDR2 reads SMNVEV (reference sequence). The V gene lost 3 bases and the J gene lost 7 bases, with 19 bases spanning the gap. This CDR3 is 17 amino acids long. The CDR3 loop is CASSFRGMGMWNSPLHF. The CDR3 DNA reads as TGTGCCAGCAGTTTTAGGGGAATGGGGATGTGGAATTCACCCCTCCACTTT.

This clone has only a few counts. The chain's CDR3 is CASSFAVRDRGSPLHF. Written as DNA, the CDR3 is TGTGCCAGCAGCTTCGCAGTCCGGGACAGGGGTTCACCCCTCCACTTT. The chain carries TRBV7-2 and TRBJ1-6; TRBD1 matches at 10 bases. The CDR3 extends over 16 amino acids. J gave up 9 bases and V 3 bases, and 8 bases lay outside the gene matches. Germline loops: CDR1 SGHTA, CDR2 FQGNSA.

V gene TRBV29-1 combines with J gene TRBJ2-2; D perhaps matches TRBD1 (6 bases). CDR1 and CDR2 from the germline V gene are SQVTM and ANQGSEA. The ends were cut back, 6 bases at V and 3 bases at J, with 23 bases in the middle. The CDR3 is made up of 17 amino acids. CDR3: CSVEVLPRDKDTGELFF. In nucleotides, the CDR3 is TGCAGCGTCGAGGTCTTACCCCGGGACAAAGACACCGGGGAGCTGTTTTTT.

The rearrangement uses TRBV30 and TRBJ2-3; 7 bases fit TRBD1. The germline V gene has CDR1 GTSNPN and CDR2 SVGIG (reference sequence). The CDR3 spans 13 residues. Trimming took 3 bases from V and 3 from J; bases not matched to a gene: 3. This chain's CDR3 is CAWRPTGTDTQYF. CDR3 bases: TGTGCCTGGAGGCCGACAGGGACAGATACGCAGTATTTT.

The CDR3: CASSFGRAGTPTNTGELFF. CDR3 in DNA: TGTGCCAGCAGCTTTGGACGGGCGGGGACTCCAACGAACACCGGGGAGCTGTTTTTT. This rearrangement joins TRBV7-6 to TRBJ2-2; maybe TRBD2 (6 bases). CDR1 SGHVS and CDR2 FNYEAQ come from the germline V gene. The V and J ends lost 3 bases and 0 bases respectively, with 20 bases between them. This CDR3 has 19 residues.